The rows below give T cell receptor beta chains drawn from one sample of a study of T cell repertoires in cytomegalovirus infection. For these TCRs, the target antigens are not known. TCRdb analysed the reads with MiXCR anew, one entry per CDR3 protein. The data contain 250,000 to 400,000 distinct CDR3 sequences, more than 20% of them seen just once; the ten biggest clones take up roughly 13%. This specimen consisted of cultured PBMCs, obtained from culture after CMV antigen stimulation. The receptors were sampled from a human donor in good health (CMV status not recorded). Some clones in this sample may be carry-over from other donors' samples. The CDR3 runs from the conserved cysteine through the conserved F or W. The order of the fields is clone size, J gene, V gene, D gene, CDR3 protein, CDR3 DNA. The D gene is left open where the match is weak. Size is stated for part of the rows, as once, few or many counts, or as a class when the clone is expanded.

few | TRBJ2-1 | TRBV12-5 | TRBD1 | CASGIPGQNYNEQFF | TGTGCTAGTGGTATTCCGGGACAGAACTACAATGAGCAGTTCTTC
. | TRBJ2-3 | TRBV12-3/TRBV12-4 | TRBD2 | CASSRSGSGDTQYF | TGTGCCAGCAGTCGGAGCGGGAGTGGTGATACGCAGTATTTT
few | TRBJ1-1 | TRBV28 | TRBD1 | CASSLPTGYDTEAFF | TGTGCCAGCAGTCTACCGACAGGGTACGACACTGAAGCTTTCTTT
. | TRBJ1-2 | TRBV5-1 | . | CASSRGTPSPELYGYTF | TGCGCCAGCAGCCGAGGGACACCCAGCCCAGAACTTTATGGCTACACCTTC
. | TRBJ1-5 | TRBV7-9 | . | CASSLGVQPQHF | TGTGCCAGCAGCTTAGGGGTGCAGCCCCAGCATTTT
. | TRBJ1-1 | TRBV7-3 | TRBD1 | CASSQPRQGRRAEAFF | TGTGCCAGCAGCCAACCCCGACAGGGGAGGAGAGCTGAAGCTTTCTTT
. | TRBJ2-7 | TRBV6-2/TRBV6-3 | TRBD2 | CASSAQSSGGKEQYF | TGTGCCAGCAGTGCCCAGTCTAGCGGGGGTAAGGAGCAGTACTTC
many | TRBJ1-2 | TRBV7-2 | . | CASSLLGTYGYTF | TGTGCCAGCAGCTTACTAGGGACCTATGGCTACACCTTC
. | TRBJ1-3 | TRBV7-2 | . | CASSLTINTIYF | TGTGCCAGCAGCTTAACGATAAACACCATATATTTT
few | TRBJ2-1 | TRBV12-3/TRBV12-4 | . | CASSFGEGYNEQFF | TGTGCCAGCAGTTTCGGAGAGGGTTACAATGAGCAGTTCTTC
many | TRBJ2-1 | TRBV7-9 | . | CASSSPGQSHEQFF | TGTGCCAGCAGCTCGCCGGGACAATCGCATGAGCAGTTCTTC
. | TRBJ2-3 | TRBV12-3/TRBV12-4 | . | CASNLDNPQADTQYF | TGTGCCAGCAACCTTGACAATCCCCAAGCAGATACGCAGTATTTT
few | TRBJ2-4 | TRBV24-1 | . | CATSDPTSPAKNIQYF | TGTGCCACCAGTGATCCGACTAGTCCAGCCAAAAACATTCAGTACTTC
few | TRBJ1-1 | TRBV11-2 | . | CASSLLGAGVMNTEAFF | TGTGCCAGCAGCTTATTGGGGGCAGGGGTTATGAACACTGAAGCTTTCTTT
. | TRBJ1-1 | TRBV20-1 | . | CSVSRQGGGVVYTEAFF | TGCAGTGTGAGCCGGCAGGGCGGGGGGGTAGTTTACACTGAAGCTTTCTTT
. | TRBJ1-1 | TRBV6-6 | . | CASSSLGVMNTGGYTEAFF | TGTGCCAGCAGTTCCCTGGGGGTGATGAATACGGGCGGGTACACTGAAGCTTTCTTT
few | TRBJ2-2 | TRBV28 | . | CASTKESMNTGELFF | TGTGCCAGCACAAAGGAGTCAATGAACACCGGGGAGCTGTTTTTT
few | TRBJ2-6 | TRBV19 | . | CASSIRQVSGANVLTF | TGTGCCAGTAGTATCCGTCAGGTCTCTGGGGCCAACGTCCTGACTTTC
. | TRBJ2-2 | TRBV6-2/TRBV6-3 | TRBD2 | CASTTGLAGVRKTGELFF | TGTGCCAGCACCACCGGACTAGCGGGAGTACGGAAGACCGGGGAGCTGTTTTTT
many | TRBJ2-3 | TRBV7-2 | . | CASSPVVAEFTDTQYF | TGTGCCAGCAGCCCCGTTGTCGCGGAATTCACAGATACGCAGTATTTT
many | TRBJ1-5 | TRBV7-8 | . | CASRIRINQPQHF | TGTGCCAGCAGAATCCGGATCAATCAGCCCCAGCATTTT
. | TRBJ2-1 | TRBV7-3 | . | CASSRLAGVNYNEQFF | TGTGCCAGCAGCCGACTAGCAGGGGTGAACTACAATGAGCAGTTCTTC
many | TRBJ2-4 | TRBV7-2 | . | CASSGQGSNIQYF | TGTGCCAGCAGCGGTCAGGGGTCAAACATTCAGTACTTC
few | TRBJ1-5 | TRBV6-2/TRBV6-3 | TRBD1 | CASSRSGQMQPQHF | TGTGCCAGCAGTAGGTCGGGACAGATGCAGCCCCAGCATTTT
. | TRBJ1-6 | TRBV12-3/TRBV12-4 | . | CASSPSGGSHNSPLHF | TGTGCCAGCAGTCCCTCCGGAGGGAGCCATAATTCACCCCTCCACTTT
. | TRBJ1-4 | TRBV29-1 | TRBD1 | CSVMGQARGGEKLFF | TGCAGCGTTATGGGACAGGCCCGGGGTGGTGAAAAACTGTTTTTT
. | TRBJ2-2 | TRBV20-1 | TRBD1 | CSARSGTGPHTGELFF | TGCAGTGCTAGATCCGGGACAGGCCCACACACCGGGGAGCTGTTTTTT
many | TRBJ2-1 | TRBV12-5 | TRBD2 | CASGLVQLAGTYNEQFF | TGTGCTAGTGGTTTGGTACAACTAGCGGGGACTTACAATGAGCAGTTCTTC
. | TRBJ2-3 | TRBV7-2 | . | CASRRWSPLGTDTQYF | TGTGCCAGCAGGCGGTGGTCGCCACTGGGCACAGATACGCAGTATTTT
. | TRBJ1-2 | TRBV18 | TRBD1 | CASSPGQDGTF | TGTGCCAGCTCACCCGGACAGGATGGGACCTTC
. | TRBJ2-5 | TRBV2 | . | CARDPGGRGETQYF | TGTGCCAGAGATCCAGGAGGCCGGGGGGAGACCCAGTACTTC
. | TRBJ1-3 | TRBV7-2 | . | CASSLGVTGNTIYF | TGTGCCAGCAGCTTGGGTGTGACAGGAAACACCATATATTTT
medium-sized | TRBJ2-5 | TRBV7-2 | . | CASSLGAGVQETQYF | TGTGCCAGCAGCTTAGGGGCTGGCGTACAAGAGACCCAGTACTTC
few | TRBJ1-5 | TRBV7-2 | . | CASSAAGSDWQPQHF | TGTGCCAGCAGCGCTGCAGGGTCCGATTGGCAGCCCCAGCATTTT
. | TRBJ2-7 | TRBV12-3/TRBV12-4 | TRBD1 | CASRDRVAGEQYF | TGTGCCAGCAGGGACAGGGTCGCTGGGGAGCAGTACTTC
few | TRBJ2-1 | TRBV28 | . | CASSLGGDNEQFF | TGTGCCAGCAGTCTCGGAGGGGACAATGAGCAGTTCTTC
. | TRBJ2-5 | TRBV7-2 | . | CASSLVLRGAPAHETQYF | TGTGCCAGCAGCTTAGTACTACGGGGGGCGCCTGCCCATGAGACCCAGTACTTC
few | TRBJ1-2 | TRBV7-8 | . | CASSLRSGDYGYTF | TGTGCCAGCAGCCTTAGGTCCGGCGACTATGGCTACACCTTC
many | TRBJ1-2 | TRBV6-2/TRBV6-3 | . | CASRQTDRIGYTF | TGTGCCAGCCGACAAACGGACAGAATTGGCTACACCTTC
few | TRBJ2-5 | TRBV12-3/TRBV12-4 | TRBD2 | CASSFGSGGKETQYF | TGTGCCAGCAGTTTCGGTAGCGGGGGTAAAGAGACCCAGTACTTC
few | TRBJ2-1 | TRBV7-2 | TRBD1 | CASSANRGLYNEQFF | TGTGCCAGCAGCGCTAACAGGGGGCTCTACAATGAGCAGTTCTTC
. | TRBJ2-2 | TRBV19 | TRBD2 | CASSMGGLAQSGELFF | TGTGCCAGTAGTATGGGGGGACTAGCGCAATCCGGGGAGCTGTTTTTT
few | TRBJ1-5 | TRBV12-3/TRBV12-4 | TRBD1 | CASSRTGVDQPQHF | TGTGCCAGCAGTAGAACAGGGGTGGATCAGCCCCAGCATTTT
. | TRBJ1-2 | TRBV20-1 | TRBD1 | CSARASGQGARANYGYTF | TGCAGTGCTAGAGCCTCGGGGCAGGGGGCGAGAGCTAACTATGGCTACACCTTC
. | TRBJ2-2 | TRBV7-7 | . | CASSTSTSNTGELFF | TGTGCCAGCAGCACAAGCACTTCGAACACCGGGGAGCTGTTTTTT
. | TRBJ2-2 | TRBV11-2 | . | CASSPGPVAGELFF | TGTGCCAGCAGCCCCGGGCCGGTGGCCGGGGAGCTGTTTTTT
. | TRBJ1-6 | TRBV19 | . | CASRQDSDNSPLHF | TGTGCCAGTAGGCAGGACAGCGATAATTCACCCCTCCACTTT
many | TRBJ2-5 | TRBV7-2 | . | CASSYDPEGAQYF | TGTGCCAGCAGTTACGACCCTGAGGGGGCCCAGTACTTC
many | TRBJ1-2 | TRBV7-2 | . | CASSLGSGSGYTF | TGTGCCAGCAGCTTAGGGTCAGGAAGCGGCTACACCTTC
once | TRBJ2-2 | TRBV9 | TRBD2 | CASSVVALAGSTGELFF | TGTGCCAGCAGCGTAGTTGCACTAGCGGGGAGCACCGGGGAGCTGTTTTTT